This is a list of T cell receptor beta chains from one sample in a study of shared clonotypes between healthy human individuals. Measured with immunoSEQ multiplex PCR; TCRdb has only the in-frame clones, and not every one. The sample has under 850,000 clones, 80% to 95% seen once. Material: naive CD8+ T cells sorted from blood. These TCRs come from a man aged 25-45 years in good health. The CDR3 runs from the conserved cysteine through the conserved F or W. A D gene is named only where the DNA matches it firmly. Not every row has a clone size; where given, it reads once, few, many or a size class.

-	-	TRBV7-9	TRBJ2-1	TGTGCCAGCAGCGCTTGGGACCTCGGGTATGAGCAGTTCTTC	CASSAWDLGYEQFF
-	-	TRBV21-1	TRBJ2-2	TGTGCCAGCAGCCTGGACAGGGGTTCTACCGGGGAGCTGTTTTTT	CASSLDRGSTGELFF
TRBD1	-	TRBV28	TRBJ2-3	TGTGCCAGCTTCCGGCCCAGACAGGGGCCGTCAGACACAGATACGCAGTATTTT	CASFRPRQGPSDTDTQYF
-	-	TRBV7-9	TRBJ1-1	TGTGCCAGCAGCTTGTGGGTTTTGGTGAACACTGAAGCTTTCTTT	CASSLWVLVNTEAFF
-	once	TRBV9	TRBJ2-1	TGTGCCAGCAGCGATCCCTTAGCGGAGCTAAACTACAATGAGCAGTTCTTC	CASSDPLAELNYNEQFF
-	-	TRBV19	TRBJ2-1	TGTGCCAGTAGTCCACAGAACCGGGACAATGAGCAGTTCTTC	CASSPQNRDNEQFF
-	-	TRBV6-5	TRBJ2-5	TGTGCCAGCAGTTACCGACAGGAACAAGAGACCCAGTACTTC	CASSYRQEQETQYF
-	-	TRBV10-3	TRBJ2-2	TGTGCCATCGGGAGACTTGCGGAGAGGGGGAACACCGGGGAGCTGTTTTTT	CAIGRLAERGNTGELFF
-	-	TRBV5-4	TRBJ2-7	TGTGCCAGCAGCTTGGACCTAGCGCAAACCTACGAGCAGTACTTC	CASSLDLAQTYEQYF
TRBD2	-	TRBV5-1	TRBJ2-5	TGCGCCAGCAGCGTAGCGGGAGAGGAGACCCAGTACTTC	CASSVAGEETQYF
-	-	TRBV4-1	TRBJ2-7	TGCGCCAGCAGCTCTGAAAGAGGGCCGTACGAGCAGTACTTC	CASSSERGPYEQYF
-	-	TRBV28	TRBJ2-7	TGTGCCAGCAGTTTATGGGTAGGCCAGGCCTACGAGCAGTACTTC	CASSLWVGQAYEQYF
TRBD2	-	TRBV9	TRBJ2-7	TGTGCCAGCAGCGTCGGGACTAGCGTTGGCTACGAGCAGTACTTC	CASSVGTSVGYEQYF
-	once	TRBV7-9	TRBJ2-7	TGTGCCAGCAGCTTAACAGGGTCAATTTACGAGCAGTACTTC	CASSLTGSIYEQYF
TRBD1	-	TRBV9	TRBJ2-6	TGTGCCAGCAGCGTAGTGGACAGGGGAACTGGGGCCAACGTCCTGACTTTC	CASSVVDRGTGANVLTF
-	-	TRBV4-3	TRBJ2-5	TGCGCCAGCAGCCAAGACGCAGGAGGGGGAGAGACCCAGTACTTC	CASSQDAGGGETQYF
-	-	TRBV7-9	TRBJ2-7	TGTGCCAGCAGCTCTAGCTCCTGGGACGAGCAGTACTTC	CASSSSSWDEQYF
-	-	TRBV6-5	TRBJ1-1	TGTGCCAGCAGGGCAGGGCAAACGAACACTGAAGCTTTCTTT	CASRAGQTNTEAFF
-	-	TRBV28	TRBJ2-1	TGTGCCAGCAGGAAAGCGGACAACTCCTACAATGAGCAGTTCTTC	CASRKADNSYNEQFF
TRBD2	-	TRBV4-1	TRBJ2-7	TGCGCCAGCAGCCAGCTAGCGGGGATAGAGACCTACGAGCAGTACTTC	CASSQLAGIETYEQYF
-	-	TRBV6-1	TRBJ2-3	TGTGCCAGCAGTGAGATTAGCGGCCTCACAGATACGCAGTATTTT	CASSEISGLTDTQYF
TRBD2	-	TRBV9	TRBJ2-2	TGTGCCAGCAGCGTAGCGGGAGGGCCTCGGACCGGGGAGCTGTTTTTT	CASSVAGGPRTGELFF
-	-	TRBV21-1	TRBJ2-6	TGTGCCAGCAGCAGGGACAGACAACCCTCTGGGGCCAACGTCCTGACTTTC	CASSRDRQPSGANVLTF
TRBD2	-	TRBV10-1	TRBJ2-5	TGCGCCAGCAGTGAGGGACTAGCGGGAGTAGAGACCCAGTACTTC	CASSEGLAGVETQYF
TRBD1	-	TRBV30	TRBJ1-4	TGTGCCTGGAGACCGGGACAGGGAATACAAAAACTGTTTTTT	CAWRPGQGIQKLFF
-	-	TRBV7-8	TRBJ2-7	TGTGCCAGCAGCCGAAGGAGGGAGGAAGAGCAGTACTTC	CASSRRREEEQYF
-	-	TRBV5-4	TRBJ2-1	TGTGCCAGCGCGGACCACTCCTACAATGAGCAGTTCTTC	CASADHSYNEQFF
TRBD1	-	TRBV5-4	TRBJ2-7	TGTGCCAGCAGCTTGTTGGGACAGCCCTCCTACGAGCAGTACTTC	CASSLLGQPSYEQYF
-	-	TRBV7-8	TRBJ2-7	TGTGCCAGCAGCCCAACGGTCTCCTACGAGCAGTACTTC	CASSPTVSYEQYF
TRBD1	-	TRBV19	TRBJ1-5	TGTGCCAGTAGTACATGGGGACAGGGGAGCGGGCCCCAGCATTTT	CASSTWGQGSGPQHF
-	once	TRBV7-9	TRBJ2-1	TGTGCCAGCAGCTTATCAGGAGGAGTCTACAATGAGCAGTTCTTC	CASSLSGGVYNEQFF
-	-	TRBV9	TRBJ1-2	TGTGCCAGCAGGGCCAACGGGGCGCTGGATAACTATGGCTACACCTTC	CASRANGALDNYGYTF
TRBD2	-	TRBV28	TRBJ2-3	TGTGCCAGCAACCTAAATCTAGCGGGAGGGCCAGATACGCAGTATTTT	CASNLNLAGGPDTQYF
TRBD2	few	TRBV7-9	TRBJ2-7	TGTGCCAGCAGCTTAGCGGGGGGGTATTACGAGCAGTACTTC	CASSLAGGYYEQYF
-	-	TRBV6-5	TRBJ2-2	TGTGCCAGCAGCCTGACAGGCGCGAACACCGGGGAGCTGTTTTTT	CASSLTGANTGELFF
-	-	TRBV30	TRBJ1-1	TGTGCCTGGAGTGATGTGTTCCCCAAAAACGAAGAAGCTTTCTTT	CAWSDVFPKNEEAFF
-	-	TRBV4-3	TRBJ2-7	TGCGCCAGCAGCCAAGTTGCGGATAACTACGAGCAGTACTTC	CASSQVADNYEQYF
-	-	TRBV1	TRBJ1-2	TGCACCAGCAGCCAAAAAGGCAGTATTAGGAACTATGGCTACACCTTC	CTSSQKGSIRNYGYTF
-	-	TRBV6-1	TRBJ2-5	TGTGCCAGCAGTGAAGCGCACGGGCGGGATAGTATAGAGACCCAGTACTTC	CASSEAHGRDSIETQYF
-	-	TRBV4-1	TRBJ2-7	TGCGCCAGCAGCCAAGAGGTCGCGGGCGTCTCCTACGAGCAGTACTTC	CASSQEVAGVSYEQYF
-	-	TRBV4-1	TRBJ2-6	TGCGCCAGCAGCCATCAAGGGGCAGGGGTAATAAGCTCTGGGGCCAACGTCCTGACTTTC	CASSHQGAGVISSGANVLTF
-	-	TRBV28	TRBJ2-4	TGTGCCAGCAGTTTATACCGGGAGCTATACAAAAACATTCAGTACTTC	CASSLYRELYKNIQYF
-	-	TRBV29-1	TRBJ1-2	TGCAGCGTTGAAGATCGACCCGGCTACACCTTC	CSVEDRPGYTF
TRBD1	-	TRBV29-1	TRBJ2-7	TGCAGCGTTGAACGGGACAGCCCCTACGAGCAGTACTTC	CSVERDSPYEQYF
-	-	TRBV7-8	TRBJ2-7	TGTGCCAGCAGCCCGCCGACAGACCTCTACGAGCAGTACTTC	CASSPPTDLYEQYF
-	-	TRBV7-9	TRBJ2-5	TGTGCCAGCAGCTCTAGGGAGACCCAGTACTTC	CASSSRETQYF
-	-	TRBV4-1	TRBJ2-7	TGCGCCAGCTCCTCCGGCAGGGAAGGCGAGCAGTACTTC	CASSSGREGEQYF
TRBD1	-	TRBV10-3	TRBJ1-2	TGTGCCATCAGTGAGTCGGTACAGGGGGCGTACTATGGCTACACCTTC	CAISESVQGAYYGYTF
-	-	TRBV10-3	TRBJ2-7	TGTGCCATCAGTGAGAAAAGAGGAGGGGGCCAGACCTACGAGCAGTACTTC	CAISEKRGGGQTYEQYF
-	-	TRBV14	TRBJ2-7	TGTGCCAGCAGCCTGGGAGGCTACGAGCAGTACTTC	CASSLGGYEQYF
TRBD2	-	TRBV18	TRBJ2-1	TGTGCCAGCTCACCTACCCCCTCTATTGCTAGCGGGAGTAGAACCTACAATGAGCAGTTCTTC	CASSPTPSIASGSRTYNEQFF
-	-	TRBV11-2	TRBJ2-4	TGTGCCAGCAGCTTCGGCAGGGGCGGGAAAAACATTCAGTACTTC	CASSFGRGGKNIQYF
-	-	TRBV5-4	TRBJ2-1	TGTGCCAGCAGCCCCCGGGACGGTAACAATGAGCAGTTCTTC	CASSPRDGNNEQFF